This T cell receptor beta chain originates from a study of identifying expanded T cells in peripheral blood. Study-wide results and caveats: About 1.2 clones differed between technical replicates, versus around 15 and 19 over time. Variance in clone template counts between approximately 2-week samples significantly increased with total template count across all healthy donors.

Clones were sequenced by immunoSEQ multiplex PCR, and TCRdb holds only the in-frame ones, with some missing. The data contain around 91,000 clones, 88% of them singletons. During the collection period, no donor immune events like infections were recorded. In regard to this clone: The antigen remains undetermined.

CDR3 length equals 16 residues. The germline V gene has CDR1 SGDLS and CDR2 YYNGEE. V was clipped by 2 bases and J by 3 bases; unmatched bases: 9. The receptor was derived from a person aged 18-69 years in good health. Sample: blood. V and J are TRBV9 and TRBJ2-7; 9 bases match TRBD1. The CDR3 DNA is TGTGCCAGCAGCGTCGCCCCCTCGGGACAGGGCTACGAGCAGTACTTC. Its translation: CASSVAPSGQGYEQYF.